The 16 T cell receptor beta chains below all came from one sample that was sequenced in a study of tumor and adjacent non-tumor tissue in lung cancer. TCRbeta libraries were built with three rounds of nested PCR, modified from ARM-PCR. MiXCR, applied by TCRdb to the multiplex PCR reads, yields one record per CDR3 protein. Of under 250,000 distinct CDR3 sequences detected, about 71% appear once; the ten largest clones hold around 27%. The template was RNA from unsorted bulk tissue. Sequencing used lung tumor tissue. The receptors stem from a man aged 55-75 years with non-small cell lung cancer.

V and J are TRBV4-2 and TRBJ1-3; possibly TRBD1 for D (5 bases). V dropped 5 bases and J dropped 0 bases, with 23 bases sitting between them. The germline V gene has CDR1 LGHNA and CDR2 YNFKEQ. The CDR3 is made up of 19 amino acids. CDR3 protein: CASSSLGGDVGSSGNTIYF. The DNA of the CDR3 is TGTGCCAGCAGCTCACTGGGGGGAGATGTAGGGAGCTCTGGAAACACCATATATTTT.

Turning to this clonotype: At one of its ends the junction is not consistent with the germline gene, which may arise from a read error. The J gene is TRBJ1-3, the V gene TRBV20-1, with a weak D call TRBD1 (6 bases). CDR1 DFQATT and CDR2 SNEGSKA come from the germline V gene (reference sequence). The CDR3 totals 15 residues. The CDR3 DNA reads as TGCAGCGCTAGTCCAGGGGAGAGCTCTGGAAAGACCATATATTTT. Its translation: CSASPGESSGKTIYF.

This clonotype has at least ten counts. The rearrangement uses TRBV20-1 and TRBJ2-7; no clear D. The CDR3 contains 13 residues. CDR1 is DFQATT, CDR2 SNEGSKA, per germline (reference sequence). Trimming stripped 2 bases from V and 3 bases from J, with 11 bases between. DNA of the CDR3: TGCAGTGCTAGAACCTTATTAAACTACGAGCAGTACTTC. This translates into CSARTLLNYEQYF.

A note on this clonotype: This may arise from a read error, as a much more abundant clone is one base away. The chain employs TRBV20-1 and TRBJ1-1; D call uncertain. The V and J ends lost 5 bases and 7 bases respectively, with 20 bases between them. Germline V CDR1 and CDR2: DFQATT, SNEGSKA (reference sequence). The CDR3 covers 14 residues. The CDR3 nucleotides are TGCAGTGCTGGATCCCGGAGGTCCCCCGGTGAAGCTTTCTTT. It encodes CSAGSRRSPGEAFF.

As concerns this clonotype: This may be a read error, as it is one base from a much larger clone. A read error is likely, as this CDR3 ends without the conserved phenylalanine or tryptophan. The chain joins TRBV10-2 to TRBJ2-7; D is possibly TRBD1 (5 bases). V was shortened by 4 bases and J by 5 bases, with 9 bases between the two germline ends. The CDR3 is 12 amino acids. Germline V CDR1 and CDR2: WSHSY, SAAADI. The CDR3 nucleotides are TGCGCCAGCAGTGGGGCAGGGAACGAGCAGTACCTC. This translates into CASSGAGNEQYL.

Worth noting for this clonotype: A read error may explain this, as a much larger clone is one base away. The rearrangement links TRBV20-1 to TRBJ2-1, with TRBD2 matching over 10 bases. This CDR3 has 15 residues. CDR1 is DFQATT and CDR2 is SNEGSKA in the germline V gene (reference sequence). Trimming at V came to 1 base and at J to 7 bases, leaving 7 bases not matched to a gene. The CDR3 DNA reads TGCAGTGCTAGAGCACTAGCGGGAAGGTTTAATGAGCAGTTCTTC. It translates to CSARALAGRFNEQFF.

Comments on this clonotype: One end of the junction does not line up with germline, which may come from a read error. V usage is TRBV12-3 or TRBV12-4 and J usage is TRBJ2-7, with a tentative D call TRBD1 (6 bases). There are 14 residues in the CDR3. In nucleotides, the CDR3 is TGTGCCACCAGTCCCCAGGGGTTATCCTACGAGCAGTACTTC. Amino acids: CATSPQGLSYEQYF.

Remarks on this clonotype: Being one base from a much bigger clone, this may be a read error. This chain joins TRBV5-4 and TRBJ1-6, with unresolved D. The CDR3 is made up of 12 amino acids. Germline V gene data show CDR1 as SGHNT and CDR2 as YYREEE (reference sequence). In DNA form, the CDR3 reads TGTGCCAGCAGCGGAGTCCATTCACCCTTCCACTTT. Translated: CASSGVHSPFHF.

About this clonotype itself: The conserved phenylalanine or tryptophan is not found at the CDR3 terminus, so this likely reflects a read error. The chain combines TRBV12-5 with TRBJ1-5, with TRBD1 matching over 7 bases. CDR1 and CDR2 (germline): LGHNT, FRNRAP. This CDR3 is 15 amino acids long. Trimming removed 1 base from V and 3 bases from J; junction bases left unmatched: 3. DNA for the CDR3: TGTGCTAGTGGTTTGGAGGGGGCCGACAATCAGCCCCAGCATTCT. It specifies CASGLEGADNQPQHS.

This rearrangement joins TRBV6-1 to TRBJ2-3; D unclear. Germline V gene lookup returns CDR1 MNHNS and CDR2 SASEGT. The CDR3 extends over 12 amino acids. Deletions cut 3 bases from V and 4 bases from J, with 5 bases between. Here the CDR3 reads CASSDRPDTQYF. Written as DNA, the CDR3 is TGTGCCAGCAGTGATCGGCCAGATACGCAGTATTTT.

Of note for this clonotype: One end of the junction is discordant with germline, which a read error may explain. The chain recombines TRBV20-1 with TRBJ2-5; D possibly uses TRBD1 or TRBD2 (5 bases each). This CDR3 region has 11 residues. CDR1 and CDR2 from the germline V gene are DFQATT and SNEGSKA (reference sequence). CDR3 loop: CSARYLGVQHF. CDR3 coding DNA: TGCAGTGCTAGATATTTGGGGGTCCAGCACTTC.

On this clonotype itself: A junction boundary mismatches the germline segment, possibly from a read error. The chain combines TRBV6-2 or TRBV6-3 with TRBJ2-1, with TRBD1 as a possible D gene (6 bases). Germline V gene lookup returns CDR1 MNHEY and CDR2 SVGEGT. CDR3 length: 16 residues. CDR3 DNA sequence: TGTGCCAGCTCCCCCCAGGGGTATAGCTCCTACAATGAGCAGTTATTC. It yields the protein CASSPQGYSSYNEQLF.

There are a few counts of this clonotype. At one of its ends the junction is not consistent with the germline gene, which may arise from a read error. The chain has TRBV20-1 and TRBJ2-2; TRBD2 aligns across 11 bases. This CDR3 is 17 amino acids long. The germline V gene has CDR1 DFQATT and CDR2 SNEGSKA (reference sequence). CDR3 in amino acids: CNARDLSGRAGTGELFF. CDR3 in DNA: TGCAATGCTAGAGATCTTAGCGGGAGGGCCGGTACTGGGGAGCTGTTTTTT.

This clonotype came up many times. The V gene is TRBV12-3 or TRBV12-4, the J gene TRBJ2-7, with D possibly being TRBD1 (6 bases). V dropped 4 bases and J dropped 7 bases, with 11 bases sitting between them. CDR3 length equals 12 residues. CDR3 loop: CASSYTGFEQYF. CDR3 bases: TGTGCCAGCAGTTACACAGGGTTTGAGCAGTACTTC.

On this clonotype itself: It may be a read error: a sequence one base away is much more abundant. This sequence joins TRBV6-2 or TRBV6-3 and TRBJ2-1, with 10 bases aligning to TRBD2. Trimming cost V 2 bases and J 5 bases; bases outside gene matches: 12. There are 18 residues in the CDR3. The V gene's germline CDR1 is MNHEY and CDR2 SVGEGT. The CDR3 reads CASSYPTSGRVAHNEQFF. The CDR3 DNA follows: TGTGCCAGCAGTTACCCAACCAGCGGGAGGGTGGCCCACAATGAGCAGTTCTTC.

With regard to this clonotype: This clone may be a read error of a much larger clone one base away. This chain links TRBV20-1 with TRBJ2-1; maybe TRBD1 (6 bases). The CDR3 contains 14 residues. Trimming took off 6 bases at V and 6 bases at J, with 18 bases between the two ends. Germline CDR1 is DFQATT and CDR2 is SNEGSKA (reference sequence). In nucleotides, the CDR3 is TGCAGTGCGCGCACTTGGACAGCCTTCAATGAGCAGTTCTTC. It codes for CSARTWTAFNEQFF.